This is a list of T cell receptor beta chains from one sample in a study of neurological immune-mediated disorders. Using its own MiXCR run on the 5' RACE reads, TCRdb lists one record per CDR3 protein. The sample has 45,000 to 55,000 distinct CDR3 sequences; about 3.7% are singletons. What was sequenced was PBMCs. The receptors stem from a man aged 40-55 years with multiple sclerosis. Both conserved end residues are part of each CDR3. The order of the fields is V gene, clone size, D gene, J gene, CDR3 DNA, CDR3 protein. The D gene is left open where the match is weak. Part of the rows lack a size; the others show once, few, many or a class for expanded clones.

v_gene: TRBV27
abundance: many
d_gene: NA
j_gene: TRBJ2-7
CDR3nt: TGTGCCAGCAGTTTGGATAGATGGGGCGAGCAGTACTTC
CDR3aa: CASSLDRWGEQYF

v_gene: TRBV5-1
abundance: many
d_gene: NA
j_gene: TRBJ1-1
CDR3nt: TGCGCCACCCAGCCTACAGGGAACACTGAAGCTTTCTTT
CDR3aa: CATQPTGNTEAFF

v_gene: TRBV12-3/TRBV12-4
abundance: many
d_gene: NA
j_gene: TRBJ2-2
CDR3nt: TGTGCCAGCAGTTTACGGGGTTCGAACACCGGGGAGCTGTTTTTT
CDR3aa: CASSLRGSNTGELFF

v_gene: TRBV20-1
abundance: many
d_gene: NA
j_gene: TRBJ1-2
CDR3nt: TGCAGTGCAAAAATACGGGGGGATTATGGCTACACCTTC
CDR3aa: CSAKIRGDYGYTF

v_gene: TRBV2
abundance: once
d_gene: NA
j_gene: TRBJ2-7
CDR3nt: TGTGCCAGCAGTGAAAGAAGGTCAGTCTCTTACGAGCAGTACTTC
CDR3aa: CASSERRSVSYEQYF

v_gene: TRBV6-1
abundance: many
d_gene: NA
j_gene: TRBJ2-7
CDR3nt: TGTGCCAGCAGCGGGGGGGGACAGAGAACCTACGAGCAGTACTTC
CDR3aa: CASSGGGQRTYEQYF

v_gene: TRBV10-3
abundance: many
d_gene: NA
j_gene: TRBJ1-5
CDR3nt: TGTGCCATCAGTGAGCGATTGAATAGCAATCAGCCCCAGCATTTT
CDR3aa: CAISERLNSNQPQHF

v_gene: TRBV11-3
abundance: few
d_gene: TRBD1
j_gene: TRBJ2-7
CDR3nt: TGTGCCAGCAGCTTAGGACGGGACAGCTCCTACGAGCAGTACTTC
CDR3aa: CASSLGRDSSYEQYF

v_gene: TRBV5-1
abundance: many
d_gene: TRBD1
j_gene: TRBJ1-4
CDR3nt: TGCGCCAGCAGCTTGCCCCAGGGGGGAACTAATGAAAAACTGTTTTTT
CDR3aa: CASSLPQGGTNEKLFF

v_gene: TRBV2
abundance: many
d_gene: NA
j_gene: TRBJ1-2
CDR3nt: TGTGCCAGCAGCCAGGAGGCCTATGGCTACACCTTC
CDR3aa: CASSQEAYGYTF

v_gene: TRBV12-3/TRBV12-4
abundance: NA
d_gene: NA
j_gene: TRBJ2-3
CDR3nt: TGTGCCAGCAGGGAAGGGTCAAAGACAGATACGCAGTATTTT
CDR3aa: CASREGSKTDTQYF

v_gene: TRBV5-1
abundance: many
d_gene: NA
j_gene: TRBJ2-1
CDR3nt: TGCGCCAGCAGTGGAGGGGGGCTGAATGAGCAGTTCTTC
CDR3aa: CASSGGGLNEQFF

v_gene: TRBV5-7
abundance: many
d_gene: TRBD1
j_gene: TRBJ2-5
CDR3nt: TGTGCCAGCAGCTTCCAATTTGGGGACAGGTACCAAGAGACCCAGTACTTC
CDR3aa: CASSFQFGDRYQETQYF

v_gene: TRBV12-2
abundance: NA
d_gene: NA
j_gene: TRBJ2-2
CDR3nt: TGTGCAAGTCACACCCGCACGGGACATCCGGGACTAGGAAACGGGGAGCTGTTTTTT
CDR3aa: CASHTRTGHPGLGNGELFF

v_gene: TRBV28
abundance: many
d_gene: NA
j_gene: TRBJ2-7
CDR3nt: TGTGCCAGCAGTCCCGGTTCACAGGCTGAGCAGTACTTC
CDR3aa: CASSPGSQAEQYF

v_gene: TRBV28
abundance: many
d_gene: NA
j_gene: TRBJ2-7
CDR3nt: TGTGCCAGCAGGCCGGACCGATTGGTGGGCCACGAGCAGTACTTC
CDR3aa: CASRPDRLVGHEQYF

v_gene: TRBV6-6
abundance: NA
d_gene: TRBD1
j_gene: TRBJ1-1
CDR3nt: TGTGCCAGCAACACCCGACAGGGAATGTTCGGAAACACTGAAGCTTTCTTT
CDR3aa: CASNTRQGMFGNTEAFF

v_gene: TRBV24-1
abundance: many
d_gene: TRBD1
j_gene: TRBJ2-2
CDR3nt: TGTGCCACAGGGACAGGGACGGTCGGGGAGCTGTTTTTT
CDR3aa: CATGTGTVGELFF

v_gene: TRBV20-1
abundance: many
d_gene: TRBD2
j_gene: TRBJ2-7
CDR3nt: TGCAGTGCTCAACTAGCGGGGGGGATCTACGAGCAGTACTTC
CDR3aa: CSAQLAGGIYEQYF

v_gene: TRBV28
abundance: many
d_gene: NA
j_gene: TRBJ2-7
CDR3nt: TGTGCCAGCAGTTTCCAGGGGACTACCTACGAGCAGTACTTC
CDR3aa: CASSFQGTTYEQYF

v_gene: TRBV5-1
abundance: many
d_gene: NA
j_gene: TRBJ2-7
CDR3nt: TGCGCCAGCAGCTTGGACAGGGACCTCTACGAGCAGTACTTC
CDR3aa: CASSLDRDLYEQYF

v_gene: TRBV10-3
abundance: many
d_gene: TRBD1
j_gene: TRBJ2-1
CDR3nt: TGTGCCATCAGTGAGTCGATTGGGGACAGGGTTTCCAATGAGCAGTTCTTC
CDR3aa: CAISESIGDRVSNEQFF

v_gene: TRBV7-3
abundance: NA
d_gene: TRBD2
j_gene: TRBJ2-3
CDR3nt: TGTGCCAGCAGCTTCGGGGGGAGCACAGATACGCAGTATTTT
CDR3aa: CASSFGGSTDTQYF

v_gene: TRBV10-3
abundance: many
d_gene: NA
j_gene: TRBJ2-1
CDR3nt: TGTGCCATCAGTGAGTCTCCACGGGAGCAGTTCTTC
CDR3aa: CAISESPREQFF

v_gene: TRBV27
abundance: many
d_gene: TRBD1
j_gene: TRBJ1-2
CDR3nt: TGTGCCAGCAGGGACCACATCGGGACAGGGGGAAGGGGCTATGGCTACACCTTC
CDR3aa: CASRDHIGTGGRGYGYTF

v_gene: TRBV20-1
abundance: many
d_gene: NA
j_gene: TRBJ1-2
CDR3nt: TGCAGTGCCAAAATTGTGGGGGACATTCTTGGCTACACCTTC
CDR3aa: CSAKIVGDILGYTF

v_gene: TRBV12-3/TRBV12-4
abundance: many
d_gene: NA
j_gene: TRBJ1-1
CDR3nt: TGTGCCAGCAGTTTAAGGCAGGGGTTGACTGAAGCTTTCTTT
CDR3aa: CASSLRQGLTEAFF

v_gene: TRBV20-1
abundance: many
d_gene: TRBD1
j_gene: TRBJ1-2
CDR3nt: TGCAGTGCTAGGCCCCCGGGACAGGGAAAATATGGCTACACCTTC
CDR3aa: CSARPPGQGKYGYTF

v_gene: TRBV7-2
abundance: NA
d_gene: TRBD1
j_gene: TRBJ1-5
CDR3nt: TGTGCCAGCAGCTTGTACAGGGGGCAGAATCAGCCCCAGAATTTT
CDR3aa: CASSLYRGQNQPQNF

v_gene: TRBV11-2
abundance: many
d_gene: NA
j_gene: TRBJ2-1
CDR3nt: TGTGCCAGCAGCCCCCTTCCCGGGAGTATGACCTACAATGAGCAGTTCTTC
CDR3aa: CASSPLPGSMTYNEQFF

v_gene: TRBV5-1
abundance: many
d_gene: NA
j_gene: TRBJ1-2
CDR3nt: TGCGCCAGCAGCACCTTACAGGGAGGCTATGGCTACACCTTC
CDR3aa: CASSTLQGGYGYTF

v_gene: TRBV6-1
abundance: many
d_gene: TRBD2
j_gene: TRBJ2-3
CDR3nt: TGTGCCAGCAGTGGGTTAGCGGGGGAGGGACCTAGCACAGATACGCAGTATTTT
CDR3aa: CASSGLAGEGPSTDTQYF

v_gene: TRBV10-2
abundance: many
d_gene: TRBD2
j_gene: TRBJ2-1
CDR3nt: TGCGCCAGCAGCCCTAGCGGGGGGGCCTCTGAGCAGTTCTTC
CDR3aa: CASSPSGGASEQFF

v_gene: TRBV11-2
abundance: NA
d_gene: NA
j_gene: TRBJ1-5
CDR3nt: TGTGCCAGCAGCCGAGGATTGGGCAGTTACAATCAGCCCCAGCATTTT
CDR3aa: CASSRGLGSYNQPQHF

v_gene: TRBV5-1
abundance: NA
d_gene: TRBD2
j_gene: TRBJ2-1
CDR3nt: TGCGCCAGCGGAGTTGACGGGGGGTCCTACAATGAGCAGTTCTTC
CDR3aa: CASGVDGGSYNEQFF

v_gene: TRBV7-9
abundance: many
d_gene: NA
j_gene: TRBJ1-6
CDR3nt: TGTGCCAGCAGCCCATCCGAGGGCCCCGCGCGGCCCCTCCACTTT
CDR3aa: CASSPSEGPARPLHF

v_gene: TRBV4-1
abundance: many
d_gene: TRBD1
j_gene: TRBJ2-3
CDR3nt: TGCGCCAGCAGCCAAGTACAGGGGCCTAGCACAGATACGCAGTATTTT
CDR3aa: CASSQVQGPSTDTQYF

v_gene: TRBV5-1
abundance: NA
d_gene: NA
j_gene: TRBJ1-5
CDR3nt: TGCGCCAGCAGCTTGGGGACAGACTTTAATCAGCCCCAGAATTTT
CDR3aa: CASSLGTDFNQPQNF

v_gene: TRBV24-1
abundance: many
d_gene: NA
j_gene: TRBJ2-3
CDR3nt: TGTGCCACCAGTGATTATCCTCGTCGTGGCAGGGCTGAGACGAATACGCAGTATTTT
CDR3aa: CATSDYPRRGRAETNTQYF

v_gene: TRBV20-1
abundance: many
d_gene: NA
j_gene: TRBJ2-7
CDR3nt: TGCAGTGCTAAGAGGGGGGCAGAGACTCTCACCTACGAGCAGTACTTC
CDR3aa: CSAKRGAETLTYEQYF

v_gene: TRBV12-3/TRBV12-4
abundance: many
d_gene: NA
j_gene: TRBJ2-1
CDR3nt: TGTGCCAGCAGTTTAGGCCCCATGCAGAACAATGAGCAGTTCTTC
CDR3aa: CASSLGPMQNNEQFF

v_gene: TRBV6-4
abundance: many
d_gene: NA
j_gene: TRBJ2-7
CDR3nt: TGTGCCAGCATCGAAACAGGTCCCCAGTCCGCCTACTACGAGCAGTACTTC
CDR3aa: CASIETGPQSAYYEQYF

v_gene: TRBV20-1
abundance: many
d_gene: TRBD2
j_gene: TRBJ2-5
CDR3nt: TGCAGTGCTAGGCCCGGGACTAGCGGGGATGAGACCCAGTACTTC
CDR3aa: CSARPGTSGDETQYF

v_gene: TRBV6-2/TRBV6-3
abundance: many
d_gene: TRBD2
j_gene: TRBJ2-1
CDR3nt: TGTGCCAGCAGTACTTCCCCCCTAGCGGGGGGCAATGAGCAGTTCTTC
CDR3aa: CASSTSPLAGGNEQFF

v_gene: TRBV5-5
abundance: many
d_gene: TRBD1
j_gene: TRBJ1-2
CDR3nt: TGTGCCAGCAGCTCGGGACAGGGGACGTCAAGCCGCTATGGCTACACCTTC
CDR3aa: CASSSGQGTSSRYGYTF

v_gene: TRBV29-1
abundance: many
d_gene: NA
j_gene: TRBJ1-2
CDR3nt: TGCAGCGTTGAAGGGAGTCCTAACTATGGCTACACCTTC
CDR3aa: CSVEGSPNYGYTF

v_gene: TRBV12-3/TRBV12-4
abundance: many
d_gene: NA
j_gene: TRBJ2-3
CDR3nt: TGTGCCAGCATGGGGGGGGCTACCACAGATACGCAGTATTTT
CDR3aa: CASMGGATTDTQYF

v_gene: TRBV13
abundance: many
d_gene: TRBD2
j_gene: TRBJ2-3
CDR3nt: TGTGCCAGCAGCTTAGTCGGACTAGCGGGGGGTAACGCAGCAGATACGCAGTATTTT
CDR3aa: CASSLVGLAGGNAADTQYF

v_gene: TRBV20-1
abundance: many
d_gene: TRBD1
j_gene: TRBJ1-4
CDR3nt: TGCAGTGCGAGTACGGCGAGAGGGACAGGGGAAGGTGAAAAACTGTTTTTT
CDR3aa: CSASTARGTGEGEKLFF

v_gene: TRBV7-3
abundance: many
d_gene: TRBD1
j_gene: TRBJ1-6
CDR3nt: TGTGCCAGCAGCTTAAGTGCGGGACAGCAAAATTCACCCCTCCACTTT
CDR3aa: CASSLSAGQQNSPLHF

v_gene: TRBV20-1
abundance: many
d_gene: TRBD1
j_gene: TRBJ2-6
CDR3nt: TGCAGTGCTGATACCGGGACAGGGATGTTGGAGGCTGGGGCCAACGTCCTGACTTTC
CDR3aa: CSADTGTGMLEAGANVLTF

v_gene: TRBV10-3
abundance: many
d_gene: NA
j_gene: TRBJ1-3
CDR3nt: TGTGCCATCAGTGGGGTTAACTCTGGAAACACCATATATTTT
CDR3aa: CAISGVNSGNTIYF

v_gene: TRBV7-2
abundance: many
d_gene: NA
j_gene: TRBJ2-2
CDR3nt: TGTGCCAGCAGCAAACCGTCCACCGGGGAGCTGTTTTTT
CDR3aa: CASSKPSTGELFF